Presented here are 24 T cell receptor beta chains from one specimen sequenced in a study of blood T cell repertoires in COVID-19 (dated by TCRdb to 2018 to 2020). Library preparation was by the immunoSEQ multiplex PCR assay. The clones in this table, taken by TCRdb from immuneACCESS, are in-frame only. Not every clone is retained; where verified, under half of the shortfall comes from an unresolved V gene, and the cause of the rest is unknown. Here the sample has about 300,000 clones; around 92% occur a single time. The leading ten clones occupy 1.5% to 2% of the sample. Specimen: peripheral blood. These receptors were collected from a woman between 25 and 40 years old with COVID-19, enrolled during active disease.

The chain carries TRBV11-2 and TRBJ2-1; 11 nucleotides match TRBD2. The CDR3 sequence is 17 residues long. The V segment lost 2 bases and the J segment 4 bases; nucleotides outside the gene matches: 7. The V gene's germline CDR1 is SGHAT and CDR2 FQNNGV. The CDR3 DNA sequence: TGTGCCAGCAGCTTACCCGATAGCGGGGGGGCTTACAATGAGCAGTTCTTC. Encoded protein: CASSLPDSGGAYNEQFF.

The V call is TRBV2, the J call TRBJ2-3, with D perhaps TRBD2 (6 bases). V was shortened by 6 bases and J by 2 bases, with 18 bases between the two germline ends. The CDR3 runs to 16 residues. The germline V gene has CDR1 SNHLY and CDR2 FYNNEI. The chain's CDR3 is CASREGSGINTDTQYF. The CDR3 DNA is TGTGCCAGCAGGGAGGGTTCAGGGATTAACACAGATACGCAGTATTTT.

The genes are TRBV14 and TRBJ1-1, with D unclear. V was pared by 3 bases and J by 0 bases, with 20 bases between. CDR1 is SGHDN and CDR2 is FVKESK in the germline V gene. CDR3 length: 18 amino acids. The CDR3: CASSQRRVGSDLNTEAFF. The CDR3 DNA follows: TGTGCCAGCAGCCAGAGGAGGGTGGGTTCGGACCTGAACACTGAAGCTTTCTTT.

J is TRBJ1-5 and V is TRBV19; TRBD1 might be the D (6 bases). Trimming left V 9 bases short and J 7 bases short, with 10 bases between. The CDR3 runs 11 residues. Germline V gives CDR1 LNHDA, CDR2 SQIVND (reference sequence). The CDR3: CASAQGQPQHF. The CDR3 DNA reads TGTGCCAGCGCACAGGGCCAGCCCCAGCATTTT.

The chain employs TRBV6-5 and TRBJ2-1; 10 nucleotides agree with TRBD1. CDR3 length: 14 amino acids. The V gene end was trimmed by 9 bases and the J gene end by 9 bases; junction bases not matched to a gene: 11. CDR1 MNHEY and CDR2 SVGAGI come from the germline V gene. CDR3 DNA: TGTGCCAGTAGACCGGGACAGGGGATGTCTGAGCAGTTCTTC. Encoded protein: CASRPGQGMSEQFF.

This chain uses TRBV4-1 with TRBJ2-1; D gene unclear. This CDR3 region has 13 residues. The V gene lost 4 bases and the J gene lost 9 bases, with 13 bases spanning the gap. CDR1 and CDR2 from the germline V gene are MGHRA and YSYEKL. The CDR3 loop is CASSPPPRSEQFF. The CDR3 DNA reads TGCGCCAGCAGCCCGCCCCCACGGAGTGAGCAGTTCTTC.

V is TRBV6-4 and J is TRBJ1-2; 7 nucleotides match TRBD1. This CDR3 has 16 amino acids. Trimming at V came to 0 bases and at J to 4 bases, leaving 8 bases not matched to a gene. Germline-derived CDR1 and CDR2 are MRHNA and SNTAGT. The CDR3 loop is CASSDSNRGGFYGYTF. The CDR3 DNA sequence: TGTGCCAGCAGTGACTCGAATCGAGGGGGCTTCTATGGCTACACCTTC.

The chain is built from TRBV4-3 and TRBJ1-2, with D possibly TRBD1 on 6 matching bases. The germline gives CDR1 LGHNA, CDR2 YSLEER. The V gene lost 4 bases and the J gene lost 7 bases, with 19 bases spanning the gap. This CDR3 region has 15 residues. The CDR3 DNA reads TGCGCCAGCAGCCGAGGACCAGGGGATCTTAGTGGCTACACCTTC. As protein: CASSRGPGDLSGYTF.

The CDR3 spells CASRSTTDSNQPQHF. CDR3 in DNA: TGTGCCAGCAGGTCTACGACAGATAGCAATCAGCCCCAGCATTTT. The rearrangement joins TRBV2 to TRBJ1-5; D is perhaps TRBD1 (5 bases). The CDR3 runs to 15 residues. Trimming left V 6 bases short and J 0 bases short, with 12 bases between. Per the germline V gene, CDR1 is SNHLY and CDR2 is FYNNEI.

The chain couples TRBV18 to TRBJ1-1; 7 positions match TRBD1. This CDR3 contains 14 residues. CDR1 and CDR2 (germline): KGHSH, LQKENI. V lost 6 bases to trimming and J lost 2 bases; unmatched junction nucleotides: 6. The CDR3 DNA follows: TGTGCCAGCTCCCTGGGGACAGCCAACACTGAAGCTTTCTTT. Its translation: CASSLGTANTEAFF.

CDR3 nucleotides: TGTGCCAGCAGGGAGGGCAGGGCGAACACTGAAGCTTTCTTT. Its protein is CASREGRANTEAFF. This chain joins TRBV6-6 and TRBJ1-1; D may be TRBD1 (5 bases). The germline CDR1 and CDR2 sequences are MNHNY and SVGAGI (reference sequence). Trimming shortened V by 6 bases and J by 1 base, and 12 bases separated the two germline ends. CDR3 size: 14 residues.

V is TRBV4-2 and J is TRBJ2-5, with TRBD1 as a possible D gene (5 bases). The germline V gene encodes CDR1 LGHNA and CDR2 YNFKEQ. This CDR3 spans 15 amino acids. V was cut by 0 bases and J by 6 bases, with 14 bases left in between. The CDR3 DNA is TGTGCCAGCAGCCAAGAGTGGCAGGGTCGGAAGACCCAGTACTTC. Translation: CASSQEWQGRKTQYF.

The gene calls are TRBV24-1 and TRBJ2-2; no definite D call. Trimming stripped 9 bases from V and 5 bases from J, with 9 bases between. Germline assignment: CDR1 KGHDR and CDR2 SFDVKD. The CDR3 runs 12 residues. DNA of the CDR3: TGTGCCACCCAGCGTTTGACCGGGGAGCTGTTTTTT. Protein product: CATQRLTGELFF.

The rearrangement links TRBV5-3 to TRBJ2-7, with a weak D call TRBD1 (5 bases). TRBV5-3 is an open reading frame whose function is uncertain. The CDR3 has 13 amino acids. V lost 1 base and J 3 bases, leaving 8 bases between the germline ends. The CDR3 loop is CARSLQGNYEQYF. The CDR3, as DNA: TGTGCCAGAAGCTTGCAGGGAAACTACGAGCAGTACTTC.

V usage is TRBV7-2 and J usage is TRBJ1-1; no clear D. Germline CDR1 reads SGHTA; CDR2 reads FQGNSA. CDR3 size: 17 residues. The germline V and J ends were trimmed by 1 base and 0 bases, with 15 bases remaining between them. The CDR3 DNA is TGTGCCAGCAGCTTAGTCGGAACGGGAGCTATGAACACTGAAGCTTTCTTT. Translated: CASSLVGTGAMNTEAFF. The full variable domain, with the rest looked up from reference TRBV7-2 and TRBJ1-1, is GAGVSQSPSNKVTEKGKDVELRCDPISGHTALYWYRQSLGQGLEFLIYFQGNSAPDKSGLPSDRFSAERTGGSVSTLTIQRTQQEDSAVYLCASSLVGTGAMNTEAFFGQGTRLTVV.

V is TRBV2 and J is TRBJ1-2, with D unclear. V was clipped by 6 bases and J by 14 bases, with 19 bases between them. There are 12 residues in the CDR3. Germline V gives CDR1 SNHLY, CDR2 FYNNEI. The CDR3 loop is CASSTTGSDWTF. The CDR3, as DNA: TGTGCCAGCAGCACGACCGGGAGTGACTGGACCTTC.

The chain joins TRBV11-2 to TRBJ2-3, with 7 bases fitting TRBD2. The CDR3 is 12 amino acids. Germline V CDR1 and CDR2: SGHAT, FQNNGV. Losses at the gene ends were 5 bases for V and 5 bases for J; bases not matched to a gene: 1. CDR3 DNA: TGTGCCAGCAGCCCTAGCGGAGATACGCAGTATTTT. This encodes CASSPSGDTQYF.

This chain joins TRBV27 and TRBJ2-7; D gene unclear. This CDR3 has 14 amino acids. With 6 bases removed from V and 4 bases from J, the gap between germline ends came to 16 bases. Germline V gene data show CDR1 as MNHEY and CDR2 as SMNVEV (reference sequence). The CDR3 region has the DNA TGTGCCAGCAGCCCCAGCCCGGGTGATTACGAGCAGTACTTC. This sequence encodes CASSPSPGDYEQYF.

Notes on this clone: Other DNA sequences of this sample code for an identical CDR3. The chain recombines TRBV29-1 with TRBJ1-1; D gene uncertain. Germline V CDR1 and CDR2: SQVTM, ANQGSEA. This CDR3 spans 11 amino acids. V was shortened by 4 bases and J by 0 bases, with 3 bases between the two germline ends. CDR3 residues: CSVAVNTEAFF. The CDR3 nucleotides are TGCAGCGTTGCAGTGAACACTGAAGCTTTCTTT.

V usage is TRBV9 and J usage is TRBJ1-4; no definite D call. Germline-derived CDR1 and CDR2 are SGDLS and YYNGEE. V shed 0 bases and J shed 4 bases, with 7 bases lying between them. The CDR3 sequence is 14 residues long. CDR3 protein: CASSVGILNEKLFF. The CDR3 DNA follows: TGTGCCAGCAGCGTAGGAATACTTAATGAAAAACTGTTTTTT.

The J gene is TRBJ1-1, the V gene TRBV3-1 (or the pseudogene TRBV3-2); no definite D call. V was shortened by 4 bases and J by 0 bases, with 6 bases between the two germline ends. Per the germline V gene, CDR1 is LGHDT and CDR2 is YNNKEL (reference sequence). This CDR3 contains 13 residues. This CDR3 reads CASSPQLNTEAFF. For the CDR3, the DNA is TGTGCCAGCAGCCCACAATTGAACACTGAAGCTTTCTTT.

The CDR3 sequence is CASSYGRDTEAFF. CDR3 coding DNA: TGTGCCAGCAGTTACGGGAGGGACACTGAAGCTTTCTTT. The rearrangement links TRBV6-5 to TRBJ1-1; no definite D call. CDR3 length equals 13 residues. The V and J ends lost 2 bases and 3 bases respectively, with 7 bases between them. CDR1 and CDR2 (germline): MNHEY, SVGAGI.

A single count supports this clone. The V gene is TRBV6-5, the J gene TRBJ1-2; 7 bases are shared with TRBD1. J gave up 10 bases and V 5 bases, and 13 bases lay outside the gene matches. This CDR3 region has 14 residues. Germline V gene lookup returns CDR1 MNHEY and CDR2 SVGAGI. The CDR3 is CASSPQGGSFVYTF. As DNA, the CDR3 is TGTGCCAGCAGTCCCCAGGGGGGAAGTTTTGTCTACACCTTC.

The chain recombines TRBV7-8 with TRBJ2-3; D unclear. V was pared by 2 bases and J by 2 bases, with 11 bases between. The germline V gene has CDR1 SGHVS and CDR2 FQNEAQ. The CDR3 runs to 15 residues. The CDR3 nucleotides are TGTGCCAGCAGCTTACTATCGGCGGCCACAGATACGCAGTATTTT. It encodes CASSLLSAATDTQYF.